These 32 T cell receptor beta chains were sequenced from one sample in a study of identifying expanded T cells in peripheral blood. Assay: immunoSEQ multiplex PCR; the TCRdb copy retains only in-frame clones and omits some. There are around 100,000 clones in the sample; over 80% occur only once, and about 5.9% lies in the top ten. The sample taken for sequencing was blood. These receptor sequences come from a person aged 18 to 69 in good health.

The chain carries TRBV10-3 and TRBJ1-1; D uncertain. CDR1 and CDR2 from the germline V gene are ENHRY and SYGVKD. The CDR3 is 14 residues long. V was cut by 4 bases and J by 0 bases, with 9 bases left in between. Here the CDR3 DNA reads TGTGCCATCAGTGGGCTGGGAATGAACACTGAAGCTTTCTTT. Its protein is CAISGLGMNTEAFF.

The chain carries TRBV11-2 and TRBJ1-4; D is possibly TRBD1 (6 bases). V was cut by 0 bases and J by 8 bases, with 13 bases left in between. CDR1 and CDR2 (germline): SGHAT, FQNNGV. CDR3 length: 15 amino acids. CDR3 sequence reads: CASSLEGASEEKLFF. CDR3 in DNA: TGTGCCAGCAGCTTAGAGGGGGCCAGTGAAGAAAAACTGTTTTTT.

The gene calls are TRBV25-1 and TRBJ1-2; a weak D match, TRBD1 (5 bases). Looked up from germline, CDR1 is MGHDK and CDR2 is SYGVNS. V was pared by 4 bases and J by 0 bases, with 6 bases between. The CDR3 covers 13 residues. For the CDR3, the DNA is TGTGCCAGCAGTGCGGACACTAACTATGGCTACACCTTC. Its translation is CASSADTNYGYTF.

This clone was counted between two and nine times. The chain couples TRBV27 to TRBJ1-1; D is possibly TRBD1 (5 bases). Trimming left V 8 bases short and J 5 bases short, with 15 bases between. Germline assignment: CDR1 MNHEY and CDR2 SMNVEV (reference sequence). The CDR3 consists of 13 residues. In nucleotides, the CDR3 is TGTGCCAGCCACGGCAGGGTTGGGACTGAAGCTTTCTTT. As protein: CASHGRVGTEAFF.

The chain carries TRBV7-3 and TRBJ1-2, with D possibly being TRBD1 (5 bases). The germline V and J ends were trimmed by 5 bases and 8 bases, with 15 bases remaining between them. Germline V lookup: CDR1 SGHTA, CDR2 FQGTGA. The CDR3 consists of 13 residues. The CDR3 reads CASSGGLLRGYTF. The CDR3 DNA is TGTGCCAGCAGCGGGGGACTGCTTAGAGGCTACACCTTC.

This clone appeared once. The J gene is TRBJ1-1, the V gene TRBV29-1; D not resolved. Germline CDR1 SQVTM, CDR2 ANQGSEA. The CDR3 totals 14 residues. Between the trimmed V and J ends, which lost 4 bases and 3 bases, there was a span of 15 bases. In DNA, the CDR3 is TGCAGCGTTGGAAGGGCCGTTACCGACACTGAAGCTTTCTTT. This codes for CSVGRAVTDTEAFF.

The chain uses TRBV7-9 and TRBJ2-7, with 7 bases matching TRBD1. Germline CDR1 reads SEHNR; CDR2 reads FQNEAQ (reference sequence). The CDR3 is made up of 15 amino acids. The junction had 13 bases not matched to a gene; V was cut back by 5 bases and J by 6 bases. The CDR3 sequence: CASSSRDSRSIEQYF. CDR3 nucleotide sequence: TGTGCCAGCAGCAGCCGGGACAGCCGATCAATCGAGCAGTACTTC.

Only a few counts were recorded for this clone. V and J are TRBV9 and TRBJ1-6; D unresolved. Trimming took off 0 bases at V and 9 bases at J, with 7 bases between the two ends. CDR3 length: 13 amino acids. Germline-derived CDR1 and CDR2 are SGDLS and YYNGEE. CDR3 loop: CASSVEEGSPLHF. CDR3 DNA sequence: TGTGCCAGCAGCGTAGAGGAGGGTTCACCCCTCCACTTT.

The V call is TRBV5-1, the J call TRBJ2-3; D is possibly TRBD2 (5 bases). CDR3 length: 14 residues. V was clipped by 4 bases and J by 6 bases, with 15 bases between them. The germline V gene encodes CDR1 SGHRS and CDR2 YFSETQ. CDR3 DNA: TGCGCCAGCAGCGTGTGGGAGAGAGGGGATACGCAGTATTTT. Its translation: CASSVWERGDTQYF. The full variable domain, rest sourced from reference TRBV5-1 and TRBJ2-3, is KAGVTQTPRYLIKTRGQQVTLSCSPISGHRSVSWYQQTPGQGLQFLFEYFSETQRNKGNFPGRFSGRQFSNSRSEMNVSTLELGDSALYLCASSVWERGDTQYFGPGTRLTVL.

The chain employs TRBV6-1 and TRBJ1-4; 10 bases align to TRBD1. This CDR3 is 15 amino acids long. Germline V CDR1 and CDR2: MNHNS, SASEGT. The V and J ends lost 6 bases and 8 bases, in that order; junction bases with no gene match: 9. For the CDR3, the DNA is TGTGCCAGCAGCGACCCGGGACAGGGGAACGAAAAACTGTTTTTT. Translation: CASSDPGQGNEKLFF.

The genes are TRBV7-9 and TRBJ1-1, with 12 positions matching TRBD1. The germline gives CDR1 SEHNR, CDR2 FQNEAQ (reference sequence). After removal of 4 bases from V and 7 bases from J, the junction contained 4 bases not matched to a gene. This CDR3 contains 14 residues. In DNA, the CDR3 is TGTGCCAGCAGCTCCGGGACAGGGGGCCTTGAAGCTTTCTTT. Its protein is CASSSGTGGLEAFF.

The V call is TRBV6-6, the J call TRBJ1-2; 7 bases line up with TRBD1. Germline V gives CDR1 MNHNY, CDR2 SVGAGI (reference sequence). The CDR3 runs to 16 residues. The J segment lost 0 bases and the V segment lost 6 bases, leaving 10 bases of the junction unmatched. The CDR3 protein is CASSRDSAATNYGYTF. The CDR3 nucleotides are TGTGCCAGCAGCAGGGACAGCGCTGCCACTAACTATGGCTACACCTTC.

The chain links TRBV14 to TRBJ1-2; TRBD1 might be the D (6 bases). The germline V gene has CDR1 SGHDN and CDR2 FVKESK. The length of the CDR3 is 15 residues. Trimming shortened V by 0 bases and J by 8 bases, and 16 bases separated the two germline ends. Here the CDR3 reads CASSQDPAGVGGYTF. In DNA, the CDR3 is TGTGCCAGCAGCCAAGATCCGGCAGGGGTAGGAGGCTACACCTTC.

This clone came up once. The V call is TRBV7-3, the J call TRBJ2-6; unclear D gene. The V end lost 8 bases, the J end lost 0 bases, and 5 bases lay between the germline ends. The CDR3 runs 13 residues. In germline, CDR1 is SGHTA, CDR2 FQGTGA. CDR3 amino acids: CASGDSGANVLTF. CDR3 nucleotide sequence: TGTGCCAGCGGGGACTCTGGGGCCAACGTCCTGACTTTC.

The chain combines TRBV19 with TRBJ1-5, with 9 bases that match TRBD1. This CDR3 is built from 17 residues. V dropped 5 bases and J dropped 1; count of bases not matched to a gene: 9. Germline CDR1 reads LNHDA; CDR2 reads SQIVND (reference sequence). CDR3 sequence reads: CASSFLRGQGSNQPQHF. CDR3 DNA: TGTGCCAGTAGTTTTCTTCGAGGACAGGGGAGCAATCAGCCCCAGCATTTT. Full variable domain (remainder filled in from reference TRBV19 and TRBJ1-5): DGGITQSPKYLFRKEGQNVTLSCEQNLNHDAMYWYRQDPGQGLRLIYYSQIVNDFQKGDIAEGYSVSREKKESFPLTVTSAQKNPTAFYLCASSFLRGQGSNQPQHFGDGTRLSIL.

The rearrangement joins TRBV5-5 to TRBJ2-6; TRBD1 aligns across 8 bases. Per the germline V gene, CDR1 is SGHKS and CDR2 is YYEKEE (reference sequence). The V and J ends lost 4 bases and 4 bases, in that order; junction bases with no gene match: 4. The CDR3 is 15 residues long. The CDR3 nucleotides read TGTGCCAGCAGCCTGGGACAGGCGGGGGCCAACGTCCTGACTTTC. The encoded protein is CASSLGQAGANVLTF. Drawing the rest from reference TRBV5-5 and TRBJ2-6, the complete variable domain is DAGVTQSPTHLIKTRGQQVTLRCSPISGHKSVSWYQQVLGQGPQFIFQYYEKEERGRGNFPDRFSARQFPNYSSELNVNALLLGDSALYLCASSLGQAGANVLTFGAGSRLTVL.

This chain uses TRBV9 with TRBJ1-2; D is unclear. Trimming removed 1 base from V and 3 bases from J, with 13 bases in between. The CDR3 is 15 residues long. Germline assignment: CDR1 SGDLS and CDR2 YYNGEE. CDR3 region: CASSVQDGNHYGYTF. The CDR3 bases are TGTGCCAGCAGCGTACAGGACGGCAACCACTATGGCTACACCTTC.

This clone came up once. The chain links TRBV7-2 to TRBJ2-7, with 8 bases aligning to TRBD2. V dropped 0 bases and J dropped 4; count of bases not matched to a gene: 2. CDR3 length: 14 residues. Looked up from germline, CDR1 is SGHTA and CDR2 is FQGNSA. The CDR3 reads CASSLASGGYEQYF. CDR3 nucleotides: TGTGCCAGCAGCTTAGCGAGCGGGGGATACGAGCAGTACTTC.

CDR3 sequence: CASSSLLANYGYTF. CDR3 nucleotides: TGTGCCAGCAGTTCTCTGTTAGCTAACTATGGCTACACCTTC. The rearrangement joins TRBV7-9 to TRBJ1-2; D gene unclear. CDR3 length: 14 residues. CDR1 is SEHNR, CDR2 FQNEAQ, per germline (reference sequence). Trimming removed 6 bases from V and 0 bases from J, with 11 bases in between.

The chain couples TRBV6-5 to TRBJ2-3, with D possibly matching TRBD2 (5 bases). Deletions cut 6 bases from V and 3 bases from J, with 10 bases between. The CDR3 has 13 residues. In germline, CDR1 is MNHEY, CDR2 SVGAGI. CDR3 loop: CASRALGTDTQYF. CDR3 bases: TGTGCCAGCAGGGCACTAGGAACAGATACGCAGTATTTT.

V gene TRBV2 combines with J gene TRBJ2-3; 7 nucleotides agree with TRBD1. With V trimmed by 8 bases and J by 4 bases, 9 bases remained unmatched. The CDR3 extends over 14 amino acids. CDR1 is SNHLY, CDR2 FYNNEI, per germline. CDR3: CASQTGSGADTQYF. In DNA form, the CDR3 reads TGTGCCAGCCAGACAGGGTCGGGCGCAGATACGCAGTATTTT.

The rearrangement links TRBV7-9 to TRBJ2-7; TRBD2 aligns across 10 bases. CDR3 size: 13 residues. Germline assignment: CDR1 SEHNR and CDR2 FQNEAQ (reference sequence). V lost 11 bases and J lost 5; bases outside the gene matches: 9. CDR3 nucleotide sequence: TGTGCCTCCGGAGCTAGCGGGAGCCACGAGCAGTACTTC. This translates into CASGASGSHEQYF.

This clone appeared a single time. The CDR3 here is CASSQEGPTEAFF. DNA for the CDR3: TGTGCCAGCAGCCAAGAAGGGCCCACTGAAGCTTTCTTT. This chain connects TRBV4-2 to TRBJ1-1; unclear D gene. The germline gives CDR1 LGHNA, CDR2 YNFKEQ. Trimming cost V 0 bases and J 4 bases, with 6 bases left between them. There are 13 residues in the CDR3.

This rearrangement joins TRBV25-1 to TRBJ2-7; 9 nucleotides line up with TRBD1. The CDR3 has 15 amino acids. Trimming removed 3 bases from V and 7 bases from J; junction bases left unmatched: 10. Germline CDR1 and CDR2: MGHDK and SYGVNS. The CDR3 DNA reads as TGTGCCAGCAGTGAGCACAGGGGGCGGGTGGAAGAGCAGTACTTC. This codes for CASSEHRGRVEEQYF.

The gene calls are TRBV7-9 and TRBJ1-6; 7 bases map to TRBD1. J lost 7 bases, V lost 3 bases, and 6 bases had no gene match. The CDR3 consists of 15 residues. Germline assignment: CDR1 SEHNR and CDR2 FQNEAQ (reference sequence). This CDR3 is CASSFRTGDNSPLHF. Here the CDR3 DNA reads TGTGCCAGCAGCTTCCGAACAGGGGACAATTCACCCCTCCACTTT.

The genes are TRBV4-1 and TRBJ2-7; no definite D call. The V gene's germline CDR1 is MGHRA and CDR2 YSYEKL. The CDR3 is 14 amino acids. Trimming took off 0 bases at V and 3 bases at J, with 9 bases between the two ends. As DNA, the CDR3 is TGCGCCAGCAGCCAAGAGATGGCTTTCTACGAGCAGTACTTC. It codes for CASSQEMAFYEQYF.

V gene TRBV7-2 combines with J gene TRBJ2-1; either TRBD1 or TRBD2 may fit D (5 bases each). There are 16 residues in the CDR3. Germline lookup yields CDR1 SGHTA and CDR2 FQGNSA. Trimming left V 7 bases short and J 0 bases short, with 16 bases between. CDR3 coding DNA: TGTGCCAGCACCCCTCACGGGACCCGCTCCTACAATGAGCAGTTCTTC. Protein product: CASTPHGTRSYNEQFF.

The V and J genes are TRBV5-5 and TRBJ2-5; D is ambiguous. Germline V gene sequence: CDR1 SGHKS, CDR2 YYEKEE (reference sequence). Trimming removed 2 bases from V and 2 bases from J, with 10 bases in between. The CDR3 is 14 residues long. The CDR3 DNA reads TGTGCCAGCAGCTTAGCAACTGCACAAGAGACCCAGTACTTC. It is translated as CASSLATAQETQYF.

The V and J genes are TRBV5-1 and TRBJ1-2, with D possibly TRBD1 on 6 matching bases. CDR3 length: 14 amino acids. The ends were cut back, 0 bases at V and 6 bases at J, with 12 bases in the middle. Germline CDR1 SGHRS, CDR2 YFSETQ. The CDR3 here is CASSLGGHPDGYTF. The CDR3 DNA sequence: TGCGCCAGCAGCTTGGGGGGACACCCGGATGGCTACACCTTC.

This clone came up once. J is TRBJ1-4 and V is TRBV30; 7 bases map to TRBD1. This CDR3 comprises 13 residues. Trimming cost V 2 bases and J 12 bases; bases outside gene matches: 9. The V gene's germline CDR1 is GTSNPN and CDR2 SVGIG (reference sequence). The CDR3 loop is CAWSYRGVGELFF. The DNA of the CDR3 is TGTGCCTGGAGTTACAGGGGAGTCGGGGAACTGTTTTTT.

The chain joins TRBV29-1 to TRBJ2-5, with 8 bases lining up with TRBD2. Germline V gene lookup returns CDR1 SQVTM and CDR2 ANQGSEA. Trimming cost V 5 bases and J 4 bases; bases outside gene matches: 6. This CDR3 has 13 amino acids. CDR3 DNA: TGCAGCGTTCGTCGGGGGGGGCCAGAGACCCAGTACTTC. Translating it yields CSVRRGGPETQYF.

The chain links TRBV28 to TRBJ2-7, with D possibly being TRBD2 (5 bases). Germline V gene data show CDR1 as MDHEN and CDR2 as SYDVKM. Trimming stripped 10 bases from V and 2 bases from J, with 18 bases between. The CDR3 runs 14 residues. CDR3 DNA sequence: TGTGCCACCAGAGTCTTAGCGTACCCCTACGAGCAGTACTTC. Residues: CATRVLAYPYEQYF. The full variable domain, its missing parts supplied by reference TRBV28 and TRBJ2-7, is DVKVTQSSRYLVKRTGEKVFLECVQDMDHENMFWYRQDPGLGLRLIYFSYDVKMKEKGDIPEGYSVSREKKERFSLILESASTNQTSMYLCATRVLAYPYEQYFGPGTRLTVT.